The T cell receptor (beta chain) under discussion was sequenced for a study of blood T cell repertoires in COVID-19. Study details: The analysed material was cDNA or gDNA that came from T cells, B-cell-depleted T cells, or PBMCs.

The germline V gene encodes CDR1 MNHEY and CDR2 SMNVEV (reference sequence). The CDR3 loop spans 13 amino acids. After removal of 4 bases from V and 6 bases from J, the junction contained 2 bases not matched to a gene. Followed over time, Seattle patients had been enrolled while infection was active. As handled by the study authors: Reference gene primers were amplified, and this amplification served to estimate nucleated cell counts. TCRdb's copy holds only in-frame clones and misses some; the assay was immunoSEQ multiplex PCR. That table is the source of V, J and clone size, and D and trimming were worked out from the DNA. The sample carries over 130,000 clones, about 83% recorded once.

The sample taken for sequencing was peripheral blood. This TCR derives from a man aged 25-45 years with COVID-19, enrolled during active disease. The V call is TRBV27, the J call TRBJ1-4; 7 nucleotides align to TRBD1. The CDR3: CASSSTGDEKLFF. For the CDR3, the DNA is TGTGCCAGCAGTTCTACAGGGGATGAAAAACTGTTTTTT.